This TCR beta chain is from a study of beta chain features in type 1 diabetes. Points from the study as a whole: Moderate yet significant TCRB CDR3 shortening was seen in Type 1 diabetes patients in all four CD4+ subsets.

Investigators reverse transcribed all isolated RNA, so they sequenced expressed TCRB transcripts. The repertoire was sequenced with immunoSEQ multiplex PCR; TCRdb's copy has only in-frame clones and lacks some. The sample lists hundreds of thousands of clones, approximately 10% occurring once. The CDR3 is made up of 15 amino acids. From germline, CDR1 is MNHNY and CDR2 SVGAGI (reference sequence). J was trimmed by 6 bases and V by 8 bases; bases with no gene match: 11. Notes on this clone: What it binds is unknown.

The authors sorted CD4+ naive, central memory, regulatory and stem cell-like memory cells via CD45RO/CCR7/CD25/CD127/CD95/CD27. The rearrangement links TRBV6-6 to TRBJ2-1; 9 bases match TRBD1. Sequencing was carried out using naive CD4+ T cells from blood. This TCR was recovered from a woman aged 18-29 years in good health. The CDR3 loop is CASLSTDRGFNEQFF. In DNA, the CDR3 is TGTGCCAGCTTGAGCACCGACAGGGGGTTCAATGAGCAGTTCTTC.